The T cell receptor (beta chain) under discussion was sequenced for a study of molecular identifiers for immune sequencing clone quantification. The germline V gene has CDR1 SGHVS and CDR2 FQNEAQ. This CDR3 comprises 15 residues. Libraries of naive CD8 cells were prepared from 20,000 to 1,000,000 sorted cells using 10%, 30% or 50% RNA. From the PCR reads, TCRdb called clonotypes with MiXCR, one entry per CDR3 protein. The sample includes some 320,000 distinct CDR3 sequences, roughly a quarter of them seen just once. With regard to this clonotype: At one boundary the junction diverges from the germline segment, which might be a read error.

The rearrangement links TRBV7-8 to TRBJ2-7; tentatively, D is TRBD2 (6 bases). The sequence was collected from a human donor in good health. Some libraries in this study had Jurkat cell RNA spiked in. Specimen: naive CD8+ T cells from blood, with Jurkat cell RNA spiked in. Noted subset: FACS-sorted CD8+CD4-CCR7+CD45RA+ naive T cells. The CDR3 sequence is CASSLVGGLTYAQYF. In DNA form, the CDR3 reads TGTGCCAGCAGCTTAGTTGGGGGACTCACGTACGCGCAGTACTTC. Full variable domain (missing parts from reference TRBV7-8 and TRBJ2-7): GAGVSQSPRYKVAKRGQDVALRCDPISGHVSLFWYQQALGQGPEFLTYFQNEAQLDKSGLPSDRFFAERPEGSVSTLKIQRTQQEDSAVYLCASSLVGGLTYAQYFGPGTRLTVT.